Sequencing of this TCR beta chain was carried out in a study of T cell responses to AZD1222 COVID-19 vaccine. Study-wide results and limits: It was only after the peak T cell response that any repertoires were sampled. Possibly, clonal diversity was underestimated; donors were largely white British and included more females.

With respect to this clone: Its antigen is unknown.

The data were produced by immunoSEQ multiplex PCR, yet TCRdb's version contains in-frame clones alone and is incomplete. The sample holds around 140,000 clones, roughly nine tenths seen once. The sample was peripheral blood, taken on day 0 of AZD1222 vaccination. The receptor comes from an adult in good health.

The CDR3 sequence: CASTNRGQVFEAFF. CDR3 DNA: TGTGCCAGCACCAACCGGGGACAGGTTTTTGAAGCTTTCTTT. The chain couples TRBV11-1 to TRBJ1-1, with 8 bases identical to TRBD1. CDR3 size: 14 residues. Germline V gene data show CDR1 as SGHAT and CDR2 as FQDESV (reference sequence). J lost 7 bases, V lost 7 bases, and 11 bases had no gene match.